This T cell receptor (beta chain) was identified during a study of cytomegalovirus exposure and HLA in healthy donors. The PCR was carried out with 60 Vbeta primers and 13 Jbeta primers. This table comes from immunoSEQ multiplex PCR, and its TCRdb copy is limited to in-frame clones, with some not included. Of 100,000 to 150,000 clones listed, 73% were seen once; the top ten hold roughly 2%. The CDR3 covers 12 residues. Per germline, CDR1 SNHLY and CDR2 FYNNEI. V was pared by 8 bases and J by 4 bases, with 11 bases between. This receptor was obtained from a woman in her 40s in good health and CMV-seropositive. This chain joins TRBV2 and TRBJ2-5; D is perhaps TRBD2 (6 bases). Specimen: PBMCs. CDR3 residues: CASAGTSETQYF. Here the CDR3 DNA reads TGTGCCAGCGCAGGGACTTCAGAGACCCAGTACTTC.